The entry below gives a single TCR beta chain sequence along with its context. This sample was taken from a study of blood T cell repertoires in COVID-19. CDR1 MNHEY and CDR2 SVGAGI come from the germline V gene. Trimming cost V 0 bases and J 9 bases; bases outside gene matches: 8. The CDR3 totals 16 residues. In the original analysis: Nucleated cell number was recorded as an estimate derived from reference gene primer amplification. Method: immunoSEQ multiplex PCR; TCRdb's copy keeps in-frame clones and lacks some. The V and J calls and clone size are taken from that table; D and trimming were inferred from the DNA. The sample lists about 130,000 clones, about 88% occurring once.

The sample comprised peripheral blood. The clonotype comes from a woman older than 75 with acute or convalescent COVID-19. The chain carries TRBV6-5 and TRBJ1-6; 7 nucleotides line up with TRBD1. CDR3 sequence (DNA): TGTGCCAGCAGTTACTCGGCGACAGGGTCAGGTTCACCCCTCCACTTT. It translates to CASSYSATGSGSPLHF.